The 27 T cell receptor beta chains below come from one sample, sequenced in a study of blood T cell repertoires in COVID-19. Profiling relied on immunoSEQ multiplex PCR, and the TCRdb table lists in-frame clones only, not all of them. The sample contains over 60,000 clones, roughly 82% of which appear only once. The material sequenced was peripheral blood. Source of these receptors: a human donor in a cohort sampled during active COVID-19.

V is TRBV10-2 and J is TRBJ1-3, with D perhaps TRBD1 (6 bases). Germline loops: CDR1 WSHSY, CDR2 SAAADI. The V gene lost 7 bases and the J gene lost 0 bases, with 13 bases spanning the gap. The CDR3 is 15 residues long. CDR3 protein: CASTRTASSGNTIYF. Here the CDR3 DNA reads TGCGCCAGCACTCGGACAGCAAGCTCTGGAAACACCATATATTTT.

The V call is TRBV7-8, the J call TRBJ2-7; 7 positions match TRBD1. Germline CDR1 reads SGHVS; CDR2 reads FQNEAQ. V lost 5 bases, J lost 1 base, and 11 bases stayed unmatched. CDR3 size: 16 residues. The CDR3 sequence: CASSPRAPTGSYEQYF. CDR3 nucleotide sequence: TGTGCCAGCAGCCCCCGAGCCCCGACAGGGTCCTACGAGCAGTACTTC.

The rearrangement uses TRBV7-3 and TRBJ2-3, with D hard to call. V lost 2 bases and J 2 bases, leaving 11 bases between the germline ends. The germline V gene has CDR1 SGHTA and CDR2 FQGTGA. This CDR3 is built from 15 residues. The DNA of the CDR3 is TGTGCCAGCAGCTTAGGTACTCATTACACAGATACGCAGTATTTT. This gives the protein CASSLGTHYTDTQYF.

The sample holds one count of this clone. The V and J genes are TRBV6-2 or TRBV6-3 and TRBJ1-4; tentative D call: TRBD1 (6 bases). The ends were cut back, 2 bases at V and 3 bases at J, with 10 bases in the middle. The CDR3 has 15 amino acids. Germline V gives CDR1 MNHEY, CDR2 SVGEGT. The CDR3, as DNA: TGTGCCAGCAGTTACCAGGGGAGCCCTAATGAAAAACTGTTTTTT. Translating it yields CASSYQGSPNEKLFF.

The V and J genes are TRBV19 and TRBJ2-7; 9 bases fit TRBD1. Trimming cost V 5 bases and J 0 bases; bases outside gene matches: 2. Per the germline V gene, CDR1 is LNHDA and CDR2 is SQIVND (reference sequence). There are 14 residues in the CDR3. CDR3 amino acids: CASSGTGYSYEQYF. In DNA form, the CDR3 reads TGTGCCAGTAGTGGGACAGGGTACTCCTACGAGCAGTACTTC.

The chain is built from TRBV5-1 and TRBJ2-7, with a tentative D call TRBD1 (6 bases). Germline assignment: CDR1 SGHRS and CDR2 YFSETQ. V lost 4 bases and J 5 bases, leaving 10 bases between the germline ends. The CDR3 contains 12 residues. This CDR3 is CASSGNRDEQYF. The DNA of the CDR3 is TGCGCCAGCAGCGGAAACAGGGACGAGCAGTACTTC.

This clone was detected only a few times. DNA of the CDR3: TGTGCCAGCAGCCCGGACGGTGGGACAGGGGCTTATGGCTACACCTTC. It is translated as CASSPDGGTGAYGYTF. This rearrangement joins TRBV5-4 to TRBJ1-2; 10 nucleotides agree with TRBD1. Germline V lookup: CDR1 SGHNT, CDR2 YYREEE (reference sequence). The V segment lost 4 bases and the J segment 5 bases; nucleotides outside the gene matches: 11. There are 16 residues in the CDR3.

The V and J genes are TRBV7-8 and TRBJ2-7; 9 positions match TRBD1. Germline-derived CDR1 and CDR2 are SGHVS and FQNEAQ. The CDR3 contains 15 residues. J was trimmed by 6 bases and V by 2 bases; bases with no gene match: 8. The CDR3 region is CASSLKPGQGSEQYF. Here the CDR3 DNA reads TGTGCCAGCAGCTTAAAGCCGGGACAGGGAAGCGAGCAGTACTTC. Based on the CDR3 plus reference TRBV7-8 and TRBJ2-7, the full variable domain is GAGVSQSPRYKVAKRGQDVALRCDPISGHVSLFWYQQALGQGPEFLTYFQNEAQLDKSGLPSDRFFAERPEGSVSTLKIQRTQQEDSAVYLCASSLKPGQGSEQYFGPGTRLTVT.

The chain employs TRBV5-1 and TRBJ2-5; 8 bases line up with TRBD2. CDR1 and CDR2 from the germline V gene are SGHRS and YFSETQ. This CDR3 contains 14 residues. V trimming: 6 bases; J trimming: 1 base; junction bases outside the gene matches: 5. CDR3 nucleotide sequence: TGCGCCAGCAAATTAGCGGGGACCCAAGAGACCCAGTACTTC. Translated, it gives CASKLAGTQETQYF.

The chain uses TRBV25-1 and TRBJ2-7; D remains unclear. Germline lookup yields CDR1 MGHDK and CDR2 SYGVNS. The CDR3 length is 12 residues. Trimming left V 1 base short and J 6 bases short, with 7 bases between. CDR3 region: CASSEFGFEQYF. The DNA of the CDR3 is TGTGCCAGCAGTGAATTCGGGTTCGAGCAGTACTTC.

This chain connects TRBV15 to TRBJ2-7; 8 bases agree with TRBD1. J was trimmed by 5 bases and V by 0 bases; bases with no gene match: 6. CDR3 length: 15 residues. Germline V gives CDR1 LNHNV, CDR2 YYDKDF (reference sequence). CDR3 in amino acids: CATSRDPTGANEQYF. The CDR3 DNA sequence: TGTGCCACCAGCAGAGATCCGACAGGGGCCAACGAGCAGTACTTC.

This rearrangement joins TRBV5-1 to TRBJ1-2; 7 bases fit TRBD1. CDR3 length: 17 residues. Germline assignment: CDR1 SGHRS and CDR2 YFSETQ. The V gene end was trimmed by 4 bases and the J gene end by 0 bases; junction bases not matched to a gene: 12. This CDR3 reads CASSPRTGEAPNYGYTF. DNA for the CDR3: TGCGCCAGCAGCCCCCGGACAGGAGAGGCCCCTAACTATGGCTACACCTTC.

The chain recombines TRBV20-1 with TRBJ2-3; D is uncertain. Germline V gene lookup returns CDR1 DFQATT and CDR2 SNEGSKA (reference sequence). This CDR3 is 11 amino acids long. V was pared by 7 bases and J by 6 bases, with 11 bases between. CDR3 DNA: TGCAGTGTCCCGAGGCAGGATACGCAGTATTTT. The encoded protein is CSVPRQDTQYF.

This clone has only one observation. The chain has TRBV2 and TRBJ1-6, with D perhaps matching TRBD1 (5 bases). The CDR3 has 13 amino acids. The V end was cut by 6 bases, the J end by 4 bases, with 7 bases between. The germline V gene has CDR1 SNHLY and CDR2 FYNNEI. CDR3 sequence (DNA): TGTGCCAGCAGAAGACAGTATAATTCACCCCTCCACTTT. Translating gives CASRRQYNSPLHF.

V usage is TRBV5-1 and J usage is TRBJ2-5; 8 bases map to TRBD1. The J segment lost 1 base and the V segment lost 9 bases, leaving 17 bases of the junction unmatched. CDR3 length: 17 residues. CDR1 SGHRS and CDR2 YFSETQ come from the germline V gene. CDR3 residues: CANFDRGPYPSQETQYF. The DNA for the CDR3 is TGCGCCAACTTCGACAGGGGCCCTTACCCTTCCCAAGAGACCCAGTACTTC.

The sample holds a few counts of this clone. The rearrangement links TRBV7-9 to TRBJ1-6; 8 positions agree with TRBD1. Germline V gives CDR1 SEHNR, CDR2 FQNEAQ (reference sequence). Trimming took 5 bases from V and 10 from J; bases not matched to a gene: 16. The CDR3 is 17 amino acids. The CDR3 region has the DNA TGTGCCAGCAGCGGGGGATCCGGACAGGGATTAGGGTCACCCCTCCACTTT. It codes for CASSGGSGQGLGSPLHF.

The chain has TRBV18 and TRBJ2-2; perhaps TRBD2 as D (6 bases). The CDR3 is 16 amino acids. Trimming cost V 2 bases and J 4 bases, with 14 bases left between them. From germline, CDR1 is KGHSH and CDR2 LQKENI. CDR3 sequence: CASSPVLAGSTGELFF. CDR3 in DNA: TGTGCCAGCTCACCAGTTCTGGCGGGAAGCACCGGGGAGCTGTTTTTT.

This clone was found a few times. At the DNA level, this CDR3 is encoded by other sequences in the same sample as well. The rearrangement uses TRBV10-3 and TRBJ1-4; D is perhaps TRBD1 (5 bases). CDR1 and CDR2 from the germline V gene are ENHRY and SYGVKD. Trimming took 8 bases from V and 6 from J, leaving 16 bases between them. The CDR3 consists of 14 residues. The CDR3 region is CAIAGSDGDEKLFF. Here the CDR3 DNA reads TGTGCCATCGCAGGGTCAGATGGAGATGAAAAACTGTTTTTT.

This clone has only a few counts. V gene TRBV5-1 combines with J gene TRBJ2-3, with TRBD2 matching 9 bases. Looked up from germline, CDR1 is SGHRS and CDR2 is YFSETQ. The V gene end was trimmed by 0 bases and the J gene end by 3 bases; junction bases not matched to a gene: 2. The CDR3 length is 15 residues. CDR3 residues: CASSLASGGTDTQYF. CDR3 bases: TGCGCCAGCAGCTTGGCCAGCGGGGGGACAGATACGCAGTATTTT.

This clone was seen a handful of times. CDR3 coding DNA: TGTGCCAGCAGCCAAGGATTGGAGTGGCCCCAGCATTTT. Its protein product is CASSQGLEWPQHF. The genes are TRBV4-2 and TRBJ1-5, with no clear D. CDR1 LGHNA and CDR2 YNFKEQ come from the germline V gene. CDR3 length: 13 residues. Trimming took 1 base from V and 9 from J, leaving 10 bases between them.

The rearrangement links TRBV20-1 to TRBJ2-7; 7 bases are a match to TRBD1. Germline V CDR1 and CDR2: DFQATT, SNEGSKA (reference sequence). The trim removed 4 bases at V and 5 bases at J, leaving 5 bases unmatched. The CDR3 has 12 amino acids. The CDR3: CSATDRAHEQYF. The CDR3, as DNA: TGCAGTGCTACTGACAGGGCCCACGAGCAGTACTTC.

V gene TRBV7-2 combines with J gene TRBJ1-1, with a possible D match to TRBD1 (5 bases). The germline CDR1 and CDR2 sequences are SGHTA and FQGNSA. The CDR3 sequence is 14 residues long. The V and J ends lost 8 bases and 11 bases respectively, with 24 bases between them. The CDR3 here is CASSRREQALEAFF. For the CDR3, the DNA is TGTGCCAGCTCCAGAAGGGAACAGGCCCTGGAGGCTTTCTTT.

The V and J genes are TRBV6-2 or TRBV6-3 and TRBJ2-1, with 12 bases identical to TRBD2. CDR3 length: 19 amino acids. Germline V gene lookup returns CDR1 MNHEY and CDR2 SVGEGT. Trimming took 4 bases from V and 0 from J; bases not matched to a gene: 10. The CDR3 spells CASSSPGLAGPTSYNEQFF. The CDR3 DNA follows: TGTGCCAGCAGTTCCCCAGGACTAGCGGGGCCCACCTCCTACAATGAGCAGTTCTTC.

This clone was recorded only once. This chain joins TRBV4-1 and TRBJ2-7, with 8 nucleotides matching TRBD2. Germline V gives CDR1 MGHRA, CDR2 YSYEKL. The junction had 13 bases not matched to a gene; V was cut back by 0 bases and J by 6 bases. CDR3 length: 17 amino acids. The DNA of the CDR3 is TGCGCCAGCAGCCAAGAGGTTAGCGGGACCCCTCGTGCCGAGCAGTACTTC. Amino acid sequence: CASSQEVSGTPRAEQYF.

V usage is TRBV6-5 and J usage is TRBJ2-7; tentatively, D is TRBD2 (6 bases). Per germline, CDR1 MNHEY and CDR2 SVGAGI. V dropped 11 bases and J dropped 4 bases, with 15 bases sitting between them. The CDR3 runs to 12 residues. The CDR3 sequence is CAAQGGGYEQYF. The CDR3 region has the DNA TGTGCCGCGCAGGGTGGAGGGTACGAGCAGTACTTC.

This chain's CDR3 is CASSLADKPYGYTF. The CDR3 bases are TGCGCCAGCAGCTTGGCCGACAAGCCCTATGGCTACACCTTC. The J gene is TRBJ1-2, the V gene TRBV5-1; D gene ambiguous. Trimming stripped 0 bases from V and 4 bases from J, with 10 bases between. There are 14 residues in the CDR3. In germline, CDR1 is SGHRS, CDR2 YFSETQ.

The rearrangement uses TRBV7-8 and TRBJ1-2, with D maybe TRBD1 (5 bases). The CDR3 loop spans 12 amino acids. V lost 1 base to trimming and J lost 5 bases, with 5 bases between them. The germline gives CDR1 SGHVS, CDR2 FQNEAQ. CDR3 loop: CASSLEGYGYTF. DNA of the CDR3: TGTGCCAGCAGCTTAGAGGGGTATGGCTACACCTTC.